This T cell receptor beta chain appears in the sequencing data of a study of cytomegalovirus exposure and HLA in healthy donors (dated by TCRdb to 2015 to 2018). With respect to the entire study: In an earlier analysis of some 550 of the donors, approximately 300 Gb of sequence data and some 120 million unique TCR beta sequences from about 179 million T cells were reported. Approximately 310 gigabases of sequencing data and roughly 81 million unique TCR sequences made up an early release that covered approximately 650 HLA-typed donors. The genetic ancestry cluster associated with self-reported Caucasian donors included 80% to 90% of the approximately 400 genotyped donors. The study aimed to test whether signatures of past pathogen exposure could be identified by cataloging public T cell receptors. The study profiled the T cell repertoires of about 720 subjects by immunosequencing and related them to cytomegalovirus serostatus. In addition to the first cohort of 666 subjects, a separate validation cohort of 130 or so different subjects was used. The study combined high-throughput TCR immunosequencing, statistical association of individual TCRs with disease status, and machine learning to predict cytomegalovirus infection status. In a later analysis, previously published TCR beta repertoires from about 640 donors were re-analyzed and high-resolution HLA genotyping was added so that TCR occurrence patterns could be studied. The later analysis used no new phenotypic data to find candidate immune exposures, relying instead on TCR beta sequences and their occurrence across donors. An earlier analysis of 587 of the donors used high-throughput TCR beta sequencing to judge whether each TCR beta V gene segment behaved as functional or pseudogenic. Donor age, sex, ethnicity and CMV serostatus were collected together with the repertoire data. A later genetic analysis took genome-wide SNP genotypes for about three fifths of the roughly 700 donors and used that subset as a discovery cohort. All discovery cohort repertoires had been generated using a single sequencing platform. HLA typing included class I and class II loci at four-digit resolution. Typing coverage varied by locus: roughly 629-630 donors for A, B, C, DRB1 and DQB1; approximately 500 for DQA1; 606 for DPA1; approximately 490 for DPB1. Because of strong linkage in the cohort, roughly five DR-DQ haplotypes were treated as single units for association and clustering. Among some 410 genotyped donors of the cohort, an average of about 220,000 unique TCR beta nucleotide sequences was sequenced per donor, of which about 19% were non-productive.

On this clone itself: The target of this receptor is not known.

The library was made by the immunoSEQ multiplex PCR assay. The multiplex PCR relied on a mix of 60 forward primers for TCR Vbeta segments and 13 reverse primers for TCR Jbeta segments. Amplification of the CDR3 region of rearranged TCR beta genes was performed with a multiplex PCR assay on genomic DNA. The amplified TCR beta libraries were sequenced on the Illumina HiSeq System as 87-base-pair reads. On the authors' methods: A later analysis counted around 72 million unique TCR beta chains across the approximately 700 repertoires, and about 10 million of these chains were shared by at least two donors. A nearest-neighbor algorithm error-corrected the raw reads and collapsed the reads into unique sequences, merging closely related sequences to remove PCR and sequencing errors. CDR3 sequences were aligned to IMGT reference sequences to assign V, D and J gene segments. For a sequence to be retained, a match of at least six nucleotides to both a V gene segment and a J gene segment was required. Rearrangements were called productive when the CDR3 lacked stop codons and stayed in frame with V and J; all others were non-productive. Following IMGT convention, CDR3 was defined as the stretch from the second conserved V-encoded cysteine to the conserved J-encoded phenylalanine. The earlier analysis of roughly 590 of the donors excluded sequences that lacked an unambiguous match to a single V gene segment. An earlier analysis of around 600 of the donors classified V segments as functional when productive rearrangements were above 56.7% and as segregating when the standard deviation between donors was above 5%. A statistical classification framework was built for diagnosing cytomegalovirus status from the catalog of TCR beta chain sequences. In a later analysis, V and J genes were assigned by comparing TCR nucleotide sequences against IMGT/GENE-DB human TR gene sequences. In a later analysis, CDR3 sequences and most-parsimonious VDJ recombination scenarios were assigned using the TCRdist pipeline. In a later analysis, every TCR beta chain was defined by the combination of its CDR3 amino acid sequence and its V-gene family, and reads without a unique V-gene family were dropped. A later analysis removed several hundred highly shared, low-generation-probability nucleotide sequences to deal with suspected cross-contamination and a sequencing artifact. A later analysis calculated a clonal expansion index for each public chain from normalized within-repertoire ranks of inferred template counts. Generation probabilities in a later analysis came from a VDJ recombination model fitted to out-of-frame rearrangements, and those results were checked against IGoR. Hypergeometric tests were used in a later analysis to score TCR-TCR, TCR-HLA and TCR-CMV co-occurrence, with a repertoire-size bias correction applied to the TCR pairs. To estimate false discovery rates, a later analysis permuted the HLA or CMV assignments 20 times. A later analysis grouped co-occurring TCRs with DBSCAN, adding TCRdist sequence similarity when clustering within HLA-allele-positive subsets. Repertoires with fewer than 30,000 or more than 120,000 public chains were left out of co-occurrence clustering, as were about 5 repertoires with anomalous nucleotide sharing. The immuneACCESS repertoire file appears here via TCRdb, limited to in-frame rearrangements. These files lack a portion of the clones; in checked studies, under half of the deficit traces to unresolved V genes, and the cause of the others is not known. V and J calls and clone size are copied from that table; D and trimming were computed from the DNA. The sample's clone listing holds fewer than 200,000 clones. The biggest ten clones account for roughly 6.7% of the sample.

The research as a whole found: Sequencing depth was assumed to be roughly uniform across donors in the presence/absence analyses, though that assumption may not hold. In a later genetic analysis, fewer N-insertions in productive TCRs were reported among donors in an Asian-associated ancestry cluster than the approximately 630-donor mean. Specific HLA alleles were associated with more than 15,000 TCR beta sequences at a false discovery rate of 0.05 in a later analysis. A later genetic analysis associated a missense DCLRE1C variant with V-gene and J-gene trimming of TCR beta chains, and an independent cohort replicated the association. Because HLA typing was unavailable for some donors at each locus, only the typed subset was used in association tests. Most CMV-associated TCR beta chains appeared to be HLA-restricted in a later analysis, and the HLA associations seemed to be driven largely by CMV exposure. In an earlier analysis of under 600 of the donors, most TCR beta V segments were observed in productive rearrangements about 87% or about 30% of the time, broadly matching IMGT annotations. It was suggested by the authors that the approach could potentially be generalized to other disease states and immunological phenotypes. A cluster of highly shared sequence variants was judged likely to be a technical artifact of the sequencing pipeline. Immune exposure information for the cohort was limited to CMV serostatus. Linkage disequilibrium might explain the correlated functional status among segregating V segments, but an unknown experimental factor could not be excluded. The classifier was reported to diagnose cytomegalovirus status with high specificity and sensitivity in both the original cohort and the validation cohort. A few of the identified cytomegalovirus-associated TCR beta chains were confirmed in vitro to be specific for cytomegalovirus antigens. Because counts were too low, roughly 18 rarely observed V segments, including chromosome 9 orphons, were left out of the earlier analysis of approximately 580 of the donors. A later analysis found that TCR association rates varied across HLA loci, with DRB1 alleles showing the most associated TCRs and HLA-C alleles the fewest. Compared with equally common non-associated chains, HLA-associated TCR beta chains in a later analysis were more clonally expanded and had lower generation probabilities. The study gave a list of 150 to 200 TCR beta chains associated with cytomegalovirus. Some IMGT-functional V segments, including TRBV6-2 and TRBV6-3, could not be told apart with the 87-base-pair reads, so those segments were excluded. Across donors, most TCR sequences were observed very rarely, whereas some public TCRs were present in many individuals. A further reported finding was that TCR beta sequences accurately predicted the HLA-A and HLA-B alleles for most subjects in the first cohort. In a later analysis, several top co-occurrence clusters were reported to appear linked to parvovirus B19, influenza, CMV and Epstein-Barr virus. When HLA alleles, especially DR and DQ, strongly co-occurred, attributing TCR associations to individual alleles was difficult. Only TCR beta chains were sequenced in this cohort, and the absence of alpha or paired-chain data limited detectable features.

There are 13 amino acids in the CDR3, from cysteine to phenylalanine inclusive. Here the CDR3 DNA is all that survives: 39 bases in frame from base 1. V is cut back by 3 bases and J by 10 bases, with 6 bases in the junction unmatched. CDR1 MNHNS and CDR2 SASEGT were looked up in the germline V gene. The cohort comprised fewer than 700 healthy bone marrow donors. At the time of sampling, every cohort member was nominally healthy, though immune exposures that went unrecorded were likely present. The donor was CMV seronegative and belonged to the group of 350 to 400 seronegative cohort members. Each donor provided a peripheral blood sample, and peripheral blood mononuclear cells were used for TCR beta sequencing. Genomic DNA extraction from the blood cell samples was performed with the Qiagen DNeasy Blood Extraction Kit.

The chain links TRBV6-1 with TRBJ1-1; 9 middle bases align to TRBD1. The TCR originated in a young man in good health and CMV-seronegative. The sequencing input was PBMCs. This receptor carries the CDR3 CASSDGQGIRAFF. The DNA reads TGTGCCAGCAGTGACGGACAGGGGATACGAGCTTTCTTT.